The 23 T cell receptor beta chains presented below share a single source sample, sequenced in a study of blood T cell repertoires in COVID-19. Assay: immunoSEQ multiplex PCR; the TCRdb copy retains only in-frame clones and omits some. The sample lists more than 200,000 clones; about 83% were seen once. Sequencing was performed on peripheral blood. These receptors were obtained from a woman aged 45-59 years with acute or convalescent COVID-19.

V is TRBV4-2 and J is TRBJ1-4; 7 bases are shared with TRBD1. After removal of 0 bases from V and 5 bases from J, the junction contained 3 bases not matched to a gene. The CDR3 spans 15 residues. The V gene's germline CDR1 is LGHNA and CDR2 YNFKEQ. CDR3 amino acids: CASSQEGGQNEKLFF. CDR3 coding DNA: TGTGCCAGCAGCCAAGAAGGGGGCCAGAATGAAAAACTGTTTTTT.

This clone was observed a handful of times. The chain recombines TRBV7-2 with TRBJ2-7; 8 bases map to TRBD2. The CDR3 has 14 residues. Germline-derived CDR1 and CDR2 are SGHTA and FQGNSA. After removal of 3 bases from V and 4 bases from J, the junction contained 5 bases not matched to a gene. CDR3 coding DNA: TGTGCCAGCAGCTTCGGGGGGGAGATGTACGAGCAGTACTTC. It encodes CASSFGGEMYEQYF.

V and J are TRBV27 and TRBJ2-1; TRBD1 agrees at 11 bases. Germline V lookup: CDR1 MNHEY, CDR2 SMNVEV (reference sequence). Unmatched junction bases numbered 4, after V lost 2 bases and J lost 7 bases. The CDR3 covers 15 residues. The CDR3 spells CASSLAGTGGNEQFF. The CDR3 DNA follows: TGTGCCAGCAGTTTAGCCGGGACAGGGGGAAATGAGCAGTTCTTC.

The chain has TRBV7-8 and TRBJ1-6; D not resolved. Trimming removed 5 bases from V and 6 bases from J, with 17 bases in between. Germline lookup yields CDR1 SGHVS and CDR2 FQNEAQ. This CDR3 contains 16 residues. CDR3 sequence (DNA): TGTGCCAGCAGCGCGACTCCTCGGCCCCTTAATTCACCCCTCCACTTT. This gives the protein CASSATPRPLNSPLHF. The full variable domain, with the rest looked up from reference TRBV7-8 and TRBJ1-6, is GAGVSQSPRYKVAKRGQDVALRCDPISGHVSLFWYQQALGQGPEFLTYFQNEAQLDKSGLPSDRFFAERPEGSVSTLKIQRTQQEDSAVYLCASSATPRPLNSPLHFGNGTRLTVT.

The gene calls are TRBV24-1 and TRBJ2-1, with D possibly matching TRBD1 (6 bases). The CDR3 has 13 amino acids. From germline, CDR1 is KGHDR and CDR2 SFDVKD. Deletions cut 3 bases from V and 10 bases from J, with 12 bases between. CDR3 in amino acids: CATSDAPGDEQFF. CDR3 in DNA: TGTGCCACCAGTGATGCCCCAGGGGACGAGCAGTTCTTC.

V and J are TRBV18 and TRBJ1-5; D not resolved. This CDR3 is 12 amino acids long. Germline CDR1 reads KGHSH; CDR2 reads LQKENI. Trimming removed 5 bases from V and 5 bases from J, with 7 bases in between. CDR3 loop: CASSVGDQPQHF. For the CDR3, the DNA is TGTGCCAGCTCAGTCGGGGATCAGCCCCAGCATTTT.

This clone was seen just once. The rearrangement links TRBV7-2 to TRBJ1-4, with unresolved D. Germline CDR1 SGHTA, CDR2 FQGNSA. V was clipped by 2 bases and J by 4 bases, with 8 bases between them. This CDR3 spans 14 amino acids. CDR3 in amino acids: CASSLTVFNEKLFF. CDR3 DNA sequence: TGTGCCAGCAGCTTAACAGTCTTTAATGAAAAACTGTTTTTT.

This clone has just a few counts. The gene calls are TRBV10-1 and TRBJ2-2, with TRBD2 as a possible D gene (6 bases). The CDR3 runs 14 residues. V lost 5 bases and J 3 bases, leaving 10 bases between the germline ends. In germline, CDR1 is WNHNN, CDR2 SYGVQD (reference sequence). The CDR3 here is CASSPSADTGELFF. Here the CDR3 DNA reads TGCGCCAGCAGTCCTAGCGCCGACACCGGGGAGCTGTTTTTT.

This chain links TRBV11-2 with TRBJ2-3, with D possibly matching TRBD1 (5 bases). This CDR3 has 16 amino acids. CDR1 SGHAT and CDR2 FQNNGV come from the germline V gene. Trimming pared 1 base from V and 2 bases from J, leaving 13 bases between. The CDR3 spells CASSLAQRGPTDTQYF. As DNA, the CDR3 is TGTGCCAGCAGCTTAGCTCAAAGGGGCCCCACAGATACGCAGTATTTT.

This rearrangement joins TRBV6-2 or TRBV6-3 to TRBJ1-3; the match to TRBD1 covers 9 bases. Germline lookup yields CDR1 MNHEY and CDR2 SVGEGT. J lost 1 base, V lost 5 bases, and 15 bases had no gene match. The CDR3 length is 19 residues. CDR3 sequence reads: CASSHDRDRDLTSGNTIYF. For the CDR3, the DNA is TGTGCCAGCAGTCACGACCGGGACAGGGATCTAACTTCTGGAAACACCATATATTTT.

The chain recombines TRBV18 with TRBJ1-6, with D maybe TRBD1 (5 bases). Trimming removed 3 bases at V and 8 bases at J, with 11 bases between. CDR1 KGHSH and CDR2 LQKENI come from the germline V gene. The CDR3 has 14 residues. The CDR3 is CASSPTAGDSPLHF. The CDR3 DNA follows: TGTGCCAGCTCACCGACAGCGGGTGATTCACCCCTCCACTTT.

The chain uses TRBV11-2 and TRBJ1-3; 11 bases match TRBD1. This CDR3 is 16 amino acids long. The junction had 7 bases not matched to a gene; V was cut back by 5 bases and J by 4 bases. The germline CDR1 and CDR2 sequences are SGHAT and FQNNGV. CDR3 residues: CASSAGTGGWGNTIYF. CDR3 sequence (DNA): TGTGCCAGCAGCGCCGGGACAGGGGGTTGGGGAAACACCATATATTTT.

The chain combines TRBV5-8 with TRBJ2-1; 9 bases agree with TRBD2. Germline V CDR1 and CDR2: SGHTS, YDEGEE. This CDR3 is 15 amino acids long. V lost 0 bases and J lost 12; bases outside the gene matches: 10. CDR3 coding DNA: TGTGCCAGCAGCTTGGAAGGTACTAGCGGGTTGATGCAGTTCTTC. It yields the protein CASSLEGTSGLMQFF.

In the case of this clone: Other DNA sequences in this sample translate to the same CDR3. This chain joins TRBV27 and TRBJ1-1; possibly TRBD1 for D (5 bases). V was pared by 1 base and J by 6 bases, with 6 bases between. The CDR3 is 12 amino acids. Germline V lookup: CDR1 MNHEY, CDR2 SMNVEV (reference sequence). The CDR3 protein is CASSLWGAEAFF. The CDR3, as DNA: TGTGCCAGCAGTTTATGGGGGGCTGAAGCTTTCTTT.

This clone was recorded once. This chain uses TRBV19 with TRBJ2-7, with TRBD2 matching 10 bases. The CDR3 is made up of 15 amino acids. V shed 3 bases and J 4 bases; nucleotides not matched to a gene: 6. Germline-derived CDR1 and CDR2 are LNHDA and SQIVND (reference sequence). The CDR3 nucleotides read TGTGCCAGTAGTATTAGTCCTAGCGGGAGATACGAGCAGTACTTC. Amino acid sequence: CASSISPSGRYEQYF. The full variable domain, with the rest looked up from reference TRBV19 and TRBJ2-7, is DGGITQSPKYLFRKEGQNVTLSCEQNLNHDAMYWYRQDPGQGLRLIYYSQIVNDFQKGDIAEGYSVSREKKESFPLTVTSAQKNPTAFYLCASSISPSGRYEQYFGPGTRLTVT.

The gene calls are TRBV7-3 and TRBJ2-3, with D possibly TRBD2 on 7 matching bases. This CDR3 comprises 15 residues. V lost 2 bases, J lost 5 bases, and 14 bases lay in between. Germline CDR1 SGHTA, CDR2 FQGTGA. CDR3 nucleotide sequence: TGTGCCAGCAGCTTATCAGGGGAGGGAGGAGATACGCAGTATTTT. This codes for CASSLSGEGGDTQYF.

The chain joins TRBV7-2 to TRBJ1-1; 8 bases map to TRBD1. This CDR3 has 14 amino acids. Germline CDR1 SGHTA, CDR2 FQGNSA. J gave up 3 bases and V 4 bases, and 4 bases lay outside the gene matches. The CDR3 DNA reads TGTGCCAGCAGCTCCTACAGGGGGGACACTGAAGCTTTCTTT. Translated: CASSSYRGDTEAFF. Full variable domain (remainder filled in from reference TRBV7-2 and TRBJ1-1): GAGVSQSPSNKVTEKGKDVELRCDPISGHTALYWYRQSLGQGLEFLIYFQGNSAPDKSGLPSDRFSAERTGGSVSTLTIQRTQQEDSAVYLCASSSYRGDTEAFFGQGTRLTVV.

This clone was picked up one time. One end of the junction fails to match germline, which may point to a read error. The chain joins TRBV29-1 to TRBJ1-2, with no clear D. Germline V CDR1 and CDR2: SQVTM, ANQGSEA. CDR3 length equals 11 residues. The CDR3 region has the DNA TGCAGCGTTGAAGAAGCCGGGAGCCTGGCCTTC. Its translation: CSVEEAGSLAF. Filled out from reference TRBV29-1 and TRBJ1-2, the complete variable domain reads SAVISQKPSRDICQRGTSLTIQCQVDSQVTMMFWYRQQPGQSLTLIATANQGSEATYESGFVIDKFPISRPNLTFSTLTVSNMSPEDSSIYLCSVEEAGSLAFGSGTRLTVV.

The rearrangement uses TRBV9 and TRBJ1-2; 10 nucleotides agree with TRBD1. Germline CDR1 is SGDLS and CDR2 is YYNGEE. V was pared by 4 bases and J by 3 bases, with 3 bases of the junction left unmatched. The CDR3 is 14 residues long. The CDR3 DNA reads TGTGCCAGCAGCACGGGACAGGGGTACTATGGCTACACCTTC. Protein sequence: CASSTGQGYYGYTF.

V and J are TRBV19 and TRBJ2-7; TRBD2 matches 7 bases. The CDR3 has 15 amino acids. Germline V gives CDR1 LNHDA, CDR2 SQIVND (reference sequence). With V trimmed by 3 bases and J by 2 bases, 7 bases remained unmatched. CDR3 DNA sequence: TGTGCCAGTAGTATCTCTAGCGGTCATCCCTACGAGCAGTACTTC. This codes for CASSISSGHPYEQYF.

The chain employs TRBV9 and TRBJ2-5; 7 positions match TRBD1. The CDR3 runs 15 residues. V shed 4 bases and J 5 bases; nucleotides not matched to a gene: 11. From germline, CDR1 is SGDLS and CDR2 YYNGEE. The CDR3 region is CASSPSLGGGETQYF. The CDR3 nucleotides are TGTGCCAGCAGCCCCAGCCTAGGGGGCGGCGAGACCCAGTACTTC.

This clone was counted between two and nine times. This chain links TRBV29-1 with TRBJ2-5, with 11 bases fitting TRBD1. This CDR3 has 15 amino acids. Germline-derived CDR1 and CDR2 are SQVTM and ANQGSEA. Unmatched junction bases numbered 5, after V lost 4 bases and J lost 1 base. The CDR3: CSVVRGTGGQETQYF. In nucleotides, the CDR3 is TGCAGCGTTGTCCGAGGGACAGGGGGCCAAGAGACCCAGTACTTC.

V is TRBV9 and J is TRBJ2-3; perhaps TRBD1 as D (6 bases). The V gene lost 3 bases and the J gene lost 5 bases, with 7 bases spanning the gap. CDR3 size: 12 residues. Germline CDR1 and CDR2: SGDLS and YYNGEE. CDR3: CASSAGEDTQYF. The DNA of the CDR3 is TGTGCCAGCAGCGCAGGGGAAGATACGCAGTATTTT. The full variable domain, completed using reference TRBV9 and TRBJ2-3, is DSGVTQTPKHLITATGQRVTLRCSPRSGDLSVYWYQQSLDQGLQFLIQYYNGEERAKGNILERFSAQQFPDLHSELNLSSLELGDSALYFCASSAGEDTQYFGPGTRLTVL.